This T cell receptor beta chain came from a study of T cells in localized non-small cell lung cancer. Germline V gene lookup returns CDR1 ENHRY and CDR2 SYGVKD. V dropped 2 bases and J dropped 1 base, with 4 bases sitting between them. This CDR3 has 13 amino acids. TCRdb keeps only in-frame clones here, not all; method: immunoSEQ multiplex PCR. Among 45,000 to 60,000 clones listed, roughly 89% were seen once. This clonotype was obtained from a woman aged 35 to 75 with stage I lung adenocarcinoma. The chain joins TRBV10-3 to TRBJ2-3; the D is unclear. Sequencing was performed on peripheral blood, taken before any cancer treatment. CDR3 in DNA: TGTGCCATCAGTGAGGATGGCACAGATACGCAGTATTTT. This encodes CAISEDGTDTQYF.